This T cell receptor (beta chain) was found in a study of control samples from healthy donors and cancer patients. Profiled with immunoSEQ multiplex PCR; TCRdb holds only in-frame clones, not every one. The sample includes about 130,000 clones, about 88% of them seen just once. Germline V gene data show CDR1 as SGHTS and CDR2 as YDEGEE. The CDR3 runs 17 residues. The trim removed 0 bases at V and 5 bases at J, leaving 8 bases unmatched. The chain links TRBV5-8 to TRBJ2-5, with 12 positions matching TRBD1. The sequencing input was blood. The sequence came from a man aged 50-59 years in good health. CDR3 region: CASSLEWGQGARETQYF. As DNA, the CDR3 is TGTGCCAGCAGCTTGGAATGGGGACAGGGGGCCCGGGAGACCCAGTACTTC.